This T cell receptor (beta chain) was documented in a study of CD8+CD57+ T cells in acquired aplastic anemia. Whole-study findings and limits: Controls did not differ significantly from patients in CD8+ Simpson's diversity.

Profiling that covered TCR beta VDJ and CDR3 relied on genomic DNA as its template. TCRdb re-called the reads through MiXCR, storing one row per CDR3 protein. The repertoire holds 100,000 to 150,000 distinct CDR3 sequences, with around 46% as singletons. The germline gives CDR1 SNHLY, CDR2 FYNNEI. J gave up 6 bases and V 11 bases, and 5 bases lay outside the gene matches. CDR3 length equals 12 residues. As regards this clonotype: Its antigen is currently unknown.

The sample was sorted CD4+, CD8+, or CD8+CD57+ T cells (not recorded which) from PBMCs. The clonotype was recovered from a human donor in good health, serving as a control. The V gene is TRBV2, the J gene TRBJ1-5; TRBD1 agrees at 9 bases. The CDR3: CAGGQGTQPQHF. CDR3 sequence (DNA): TGTGCCGGCGGACAGGGGACTCAGCCCCAGCATTTT.